A selection of T cell receptor beta chains follows, all from one sample in a study of T cells in Graves' hyperthyroidism and ophthalmopathy. TCRdb reprocessed the multiplex PCR reads via MiXCR and lists one record per CDR3 protein. The table records approximately 710,000 distinct CDR3 sequences, around a sixth of them present only once. Material: blood. The receptors here all came from a man aged 50 to 60 with Graves' hyperthyroidism. Both conserved end residues are part of each CDR3. D genes are given only for firm matches. Clone size is not always given. Where it is, it says once, few, many or a class for expanded clones.

j_gene: TRBJ2-3; d_gene: TRBD2; abundance: many; v_gene: TRBV7-2; CDR3nt: TGTGCCAGCAGCTCCCAGGGACTAGCCTTGATCACAGATACGCAGTATTTT; CDR3aa: CASSSQGLALITDTQYF
j_gene: TRBJ2-1; d_gene: -; abundance: many; v_gene: TRBV6-1; CDR3nt: TGTGCCAGCAGTGAATCGGGGACTGGCTACAATGAGCAGTTCTTC; CDR3aa: CASSESGTGYNEQFF
j_gene: TRBJ2-2; d_gene: TRBD1; abundance: many; v_gene: TRBV9; CDR3nt: TGTGCCAGCAGCGTAGCGACAGGGGCCCCCGGGGAGCTGTTTTTT; CDR3aa: CASSVATGAPGELFF
j_gene: TRBJ2-7; d_gene: TRBD1; abundance: -; v_gene: TRBV10-3; CDR3nt: TGTGCCATCAGTGAGTCCCGAGACAGGGTCTACGAGCAGTACTTC; CDR3aa: CAISESRDRVYEQYF
j_gene: TRBJ2-1; d_gene: TRBD1; abundance: many; v_gene: TRBV30; CDR3nt: TGTGCCTGGAGTGGGGACAGTCCCTACAATGAGCAGTTCTTC; CDR3aa: CAWSGDSPYNEQFF
j_gene: TRBJ2-5; d_gene: -; abundance: many; v_gene: TRBV19; CDR3nt: TGTGCCAGTAGTCCGTTAGGACTTGGGGAGACCCAGTACTTC; CDR3aa: CASSPLGLGETQYF
j_gene: TRBJ2-2; d_gene: TRBD1; abundance: -; v_gene: TRBV28; CDR3nt: TGTGCCAGCAGTCCGGGACAGGGAAAAGAGCGGCTCGTAGGGGAGCTGTTTTTT; CDR3aa: CASSPGQGKERLVGELFF
j_gene: TRBJ1-1; d_gene: -; abundance: -; v_gene: TRBV7-9; CDR3nt: TGTGCCAGCAGCTCGGCTGGACAGAGGACCACTGAAGCTTTCTTT; CDR3aa: CASSSAGQRTTEAFF
j_gene: TRBJ2-7; d_gene: -; abundance: many; v_gene: TRBV29-1; CDR3nt: TGCAGCGTTGCGACCGACTACGAGCAGTACTTC; CDR3aa: CSVATDYEQYF
j_gene: TRBJ2-1; d_gene: -; abundance: few; v_gene: TRBV9; CDR3nt: TGTGCCAGCAGCGTAGAATGGAGTGATGAGCAGTTCTTC; CDR3aa: CASSVEWSDEQFF
j_gene: TRBJ1-2; d_gene: -; abundance: -; v_gene: TRBV14; CDR3nt: TGTGCCAGCAGCCAGGTCGACCGAAGGGGAGGCTACACCTTC; CDR3aa: CASSQVDRRGGYTF
j_gene: TRBJ2-5; d_gene: TRBD2; abundance: many; v_gene: TRBV24-1; CDR3nt: TGTGCCACCAGTGATTCCACTAGCGGCCAAGAGACCCAGTACTTC; CDR3aa: CATSDSTSGQETQYF
j_gene: TRBJ2-7; d_gene: TRBD1; abundance: many; v_gene: TRBV6-1; CDR3nt: TGTGCCAGCAGAAACCGGACAGGGGCAACCTACGAGCAGTACTTC; CDR3aa: CASRNRTGATYEQYF
j_gene: TRBJ2-7; d_gene: TRBD2; abundance: many; v_gene: TRBV27; CDR3nt: TGTGCCAGCGCTACTAGCGGGAGGGCCCCCGAGCAGTACTTC; CDR3aa: CASATSGRAPEQYF
j_gene: TRBJ2-2; d_gene: TRBD1; abundance: -; v_gene: TRBV6-1; CDR3nt: TGTGCCAGCACCCAGGGGACAGCGAACACCGGGGAGCTGTTTTTT; CDR3aa: CASTQGTANTGELFF
j_gene: TRBJ2-1; d_gene: TRBD2; abundance: -; v_gene: TRBV20-1; CDR3nt: TGCAGTGCTAGACCTCGTGGTAGCGGGCTAATGGGTGTAAATGGGCAGTTCTTC; CDR3aa: CSARPRGSGLMGVNGQFF
j_gene: TRBJ1-2; d_gene: -; abundance: many; v_gene: TRBV19; CDR3nt: TGTGCCAGTAGTCCGGGACCGCGCTATGGCTACACCTTC; CDR3aa: CASSPGPRYGYTF
j_gene: TRBJ2-1; d_gene: TRBD2; abundance: few; v_gene: TRBV5-1; CDR3nt: TGCGCCAGCAGCCCGGGACTAGCGAACTACGATGAGCAGTTCTTC; CDR3aa: CASSPGLANYDEQFF
j_gene: TRBJ2-7; d_gene: -; abundance: few; v_gene: TRBV6-1; CDR3nt: TGTGCCAGCAGTGCCGGGCTGACGAGCTACGAGCAGTACTTC; CDR3aa: CASSAGLTSYEQYF
j_gene: TRBJ2-7; d_gene: TRBD2; abundance: many; v_gene: TRBV25-1; CDR3nt: TGTGCCAGCAGTGATTTCCAAAGCGGGGATGATTCCTACGAGCAGTACTTC; CDR3aa: CASSDFQSGDDSYEQYF
j_gene: TRBJ2-2; d_gene: TRBD2; abundance: few; v_gene: TRBV11-2; CDR3nt: TGTGCCAGCAGCTCGGGGGGGAATCTGTTTTTT; CDR3aa: CASSSGGNLFF
j_gene: TRBJ1-3; d_gene: -; abundance: few; v_gene: TRBV7-8; CDR3nt: TGTGCCAGCAGCTTAGGGTTCGGGGGACGGCCTGGAAACACCATATATTTT; CDR3aa: CASSLGFGGRPGNTIYF